Listed below are T cell receptor beta chains from one sample, sequenced in a study of blood T cell repertoires in COVID-19. Clones were sequenced by immunoSEQ multiplex PCR, and TCRdb holds only the in-frame ones, with some missing. The sample has nearly 200,000 clones, more than 65% seen once; the top ten hold 7% to 9%. Sequenced input: PBMCs or T cells enriched from blood (not recorded which). The receptors shown here come from a middle-aged man who had recovered from COVID-19. Each CDR3 is given with its conserved first and last residue. Fields, in order: clone size, D gene, V gene, J gene, CDR3 protein, CDR3 DNA. D genes are given only for firm matches. Only some rows state a clone size, as once, few, many or a class for expanded clones.

abundance: NA
d_gene: TRBD1
v_gene: TRBV4-1
j_gene: TRBJ1-3
CDR3aa: CASSYPPGDRGKTIYF
CDR3nt: TGCGCCAGCAGTTACCCACCCGGGGACAGGGGAAAAACCATATATTTT

abundance: NA
d_gene: TRBD1
v_gene: TRBV19
j_gene: TRBJ1-1
CDR3aa: CASSRDRNTEAFF
CDR3nt: TGTGCCAGTAGTCGGGACAGGAACACTGAAGCTTTCTTT

abundance: once
d_gene: TRBD2
v_gene: TRBV5-1
j_gene: TRBJ2-5
CDR3aa: CASSLQAGVIETQYF
CDR3nt: TGCGCCAGCAGCTTGCAAGCGGGGGTTATAGAGACCCAGTACTTC

abundance: NA
d_gene: TRBD2
v_gene: TRBV7-2
j_gene: TRBJ2-1
CDR3aa: CASSHGLAGGSYNEQFF
CDR3nt: TGTGCCAGCAGCCACGGGCTAGCGGGGGGCTCCTACAATGAGCAGTTCTTC

abundance: many
d_gene: TRBD1
v_gene: TRBV18
j_gene: TRBJ1-2
CDR3aa: CASSPLDRDYGYTF
CDR3nt: TGTGCCAGCTCACCATTGGACAGGGACTATGGCTACACCTTC

abundance: NA
d_gene: TRBD1
v_gene: TRBV19
j_gene: TRBJ1-5
CDR3aa: CASRGTADSNQPQHF
CDR3nt: TGTGCCAGTAGAGGGACAGCGGATAGCAATCAGCCCCAGCATTTT

abundance: NA
d_gene: TRBD1
v_gene: TRBV28
j_gene: TRBJ1-2
CDR3aa: CASSDRGGYGYTF
CDR3nt: TGTGCCAGCAGCGACAGGGGCGGCTATGGCTACACCTTC

abundance: NA
d_gene: NA
v_gene: TRBV30
j_gene: TRBJ1-1
CDR3aa: CAWRDRNTEAFF
CDR3nt: TGTGCCTGGAGGGACAGGAACACTGAAGCTTTCTTT

abundance: NA
d_gene: NA
v_gene: TRBV5-1
j_gene: TRBJ1-1
CDR3aa: CASSLGVRSTEAFF
CDR3nt: TGCGCCAGCAGCTTAGGGGTTAGGAGTACTGAAGCTTTCTTT

abundance: NA
d_gene: TRBD1
v_gene: TRBV28
j_gene: TRBJ1-5
CDR3aa: CASSSITGQGSNQPQHF
CDR3nt: TGTGCCAGCAGCTCAATAACCGGACAGGGGAGCAATCAGCCCCAGCATTTT

abundance: few
d_gene: NA
v_gene: TRBV18
j_gene: TRBJ1-6
CDR3aa: CASSPRVNSALHF
CDR3nt: TGTGCCAGCTCACCTCGGGTTAATTCAGCCCTCCACTTT

abundance: NA
d_gene: NA
v_gene: TRBV3-1/TRBV3-2
j_gene: TRBJ1-2
CDR3aa: CASSQGGGYGYTF
CDR3nt: TGTGCCAGCAGCCAAGGGGGAGGCTATGGCTACACCTTC

abundance: NA
d_gene: NA
v_gene: TRBV24-1
j_gene: TRBJ1-2
CDR3aa: CATSDSRRRGGYTF
CDR3nt: TGTGCCACCAGTGATTCGAGACGGCGGGGTGGCTACACCTTC

abundance: NA
d_gene: TRBD1
v_gene: TRBV27
j_gene: TRBJ1-1
CDR3aa: CASSLRGQGAPRDTEAFF
CDR3nt: TGTGCCAGCAGTTTACGGGGACAGGGGGCGCCCCGGGACACTGAAGCTTTCTTT

abundance: NA
d_gene: NA
v_gene: TRBV2
j_gene: TRBJ1-2
CDR3aa: CASGPAAKYTF
CDR3nt: TGTGCCAGCGGGCCGGCAGCAAAATACACCTTC

abundance: NA
d_gene: NA
v_gene: TRBV4-3
j_gene: TRBJ1-6
CDR3aa: CASSQLGQLGNSPLHF
CDR3nt: TGCGCCAGCAGCCAGTTAGGACAGTTGGGTAATTCACCCCTCCACTTT

abundance: NA
d_gene: NA
v_gene: TRBV6-5
j_gene: TRBJ2-2
CDR3aa: CASSYLLTDYTGELFF
CDR3nt: TGTGCCAGCAGTTATCTGTTGACAGACTACACCGGGGAGCTGTTTTTT

abundance: few
d_gene: NA
v_gene: TRBV6-5
j_gene: TRBJ1-4
CDR3aa: CASTRAGVWDEKLFF
CDR3nt: TGTGCCAGCACTCGGGCGGGGGTCTGGGATGAAAAACTGTTTTTT

abundance: NA
d_gene: NA
v_gene: TRBV7-9
j_gene: TRBJ1-6
CDR3aa: CASSKWDTLANNSPLHF
CDR3nt: TGTGCCAGCAGCAAATGGGACACCTTAGCGAATAATTCACCCCTCCACTTT

abundance: NA
d_gene: NA
v_gene: TRBV28
j_gene: TRBJ1-6
CDR3aa: CASRVGGSPGANSPLHF
CDR3nt: TGTGCCAGCAGAGTCGGGGGTAGCCCAGGAGCTAATTCACCCCTCCACTTT

abundance: NA
d_gene: NA
v_gene: TRBV6-5
j_gene: TRBJ1-3
CDR3aa: CASSSGVNTIYF
CDR3nt: TGTGCCAGCAGTTCAGGGGTAAACACCATATATTTT

abundance: NA
d_gene: NA
v_gene: TRBV7-9
j_gene: TRBJ2-3
CDR3aa: CASSWVTVGTDTQYF
CDR3nt: TGTGCCAGCAGCTGGGTGACAGTTGGCACAGATACGCAGTATTTT

abundance: few
d_gene: NA
v_gene: TRBV13
j_gene: TRBJ1-1
CDR3aa: CASSRAGGNTEAFF
CDR3nt: TGTGCCAGCAGTAGGGCCGGGGGGAACACTGAAGCTTTCTTT

abundance: NA
d_gene: NA
v_gene: TRBV24-1
j_gene: TRBJ2-3
CDR3aa: CATSDFRDTQYF
CDR3nt: TGTGCCACCAGTGATTTTCGAGATACGCAGTATTTT

abundance: few
d_gene: TRBD1
v_gene: TRBV19
j_gene: TRBJ2-1
CDR3aa: CASSAQWTGASYNEQFF
CDR3nt: TGTGCCAGTAGTGCCCAATGGACAGGGGCCTCCTACAATGAGCAGTTCTTC

abundance: NA
d_gene: NA
v_gene: TRBV6-5
j_gene: TRBJ2-1
CDR3aa: CASSTSGLNNEQFF
CDR3nt: NA

abundance: NA
d_gene: NA
v_gene: TRBV27
j_gene: TRBJ2-7
CDR3aa: CASSLGLGATYEQYF
CDR3nt: TGTGCCAGCAGTCTGGGACTTGGGGCCACCTACGAGCAGTACTTC

abundance: NA
d_gene: TRBD1
v_gene: TRBV5-5
j_gene: TRBJ2-2
CDR3aa: CASSWGQGARTGELFF
CDR3nt: TGTGCCAGCAGCTGGGGACAGGGGGCGAGGACCGGGGAGCTGTTTTTT

abundance: once
d_gene: TRBD1
v_gene: TRBV19
j_gene: TRBJ2-5
CDR3aa: CASSRGTGETQYF
CDR3nt: TGTGCCAGTAGTAGGGGGACAGGAGAGACCCAGTACTTC

abundance: NA
d_gene: TRBD1
v_gene: TRBV10-3
j_gene: TRBJ1-1
CDR3aa: CAISESASDRGREAFF
CDR3nt: TGTGCCATCAGTGAGTCAGCCAGTGACAGGGGTCGTGAAGCTTTCTTT

abundance: few
d_gene: NA
v_gene: TRBV5-6
j_gene: TRBJ1-2
CDR3aa: CASSLPTVGLPYGYTF
CDR3nt: TGTGCCAGCAGCTTACCGACGGTGGGGCTCCCCTATGGCTACACCTTC

abundance: NA
d_gene: TRBD1
v_gene: TRBV13
j_gene: TRBJ1-1
CDR3aa: CASSWDRVNTEAFF
CDR3nt: TGTGCCAGCAGCTGGGACAGGGTGAACACTGAAGCTTTCTTT

abundance: NA
d_gene: TRBD1
v_gene: TRBV5-4
j_gene: TRBJ1-4
CDR3aa: CASSLGTGVEKLFF
CDR3nt: TGTGCCAGCAGCTTGGGGACAGGGGTTGAAAAACTGTTTTTT

abundance: NA
d_gene: NA
v_gene: TRBV6-2/TRBV6-3
j_gene: TRBJ2-3
CDR3aa: CASSYVGGSDTQYF
CDR3nt: TGTGCCAGCAGTTATGTCGGGGGTTCAGATACGCAGTATTTT

abundance: few
d_gene: NA
v_gene: TRBV6-5
j_gene: TRBJ1-6
CDR3aa: CASSFTSSDSPLHF
CDR3nt: TGTGCCAGCAGTTTCACGAGTTCGGATTCACCCCTCCACTTT

abundance: NA
d_gene: NA
v_gene: TRBV2
j_gene: TRBJ1-1
CDR3aa: CASRQGNTEAFF
CDR3nt: TGTGCCAGCAGGCAGGGGAACACTGAAGCTTTCTTT

abundance: NA
d_gene: TRBD1
v_gene: TRBV7-2
j_gene: TRBJ1-5
CDR3aa: CASSLGQASNQPQHF
CDR3nt: TGTGCCAGCAGCCTCGGACAGGCAAGTAATCAGCCCCAGCATTTT

abundance: NA
d_gene: TRBD1
v_gene: TRBV5-1
j_gene: TRBJ2-7
CDR3aa: CASSLATGTGGSYEQYF
CDR3nt: TGCGCCAGCAGCTTGGCCACGGGGACAGGGGGCTCCTACGAGCAATACTTC

abundance: NA
d_gene: NA
v_gene: TRBV6-5
j_gene: TRBJ2-2
CDR3aa: CASSYSTRVNTGELFF
CDR3nt: TGTGCCAGCAGTTACTCGACCAGGGTGAACACCGGGGAGCTGTTTTTT

abundance: few
d_gene: NA
v_gene: TRBV5-4
j_gene: TRBJ1-2
CDR3aa: CASSFGGDSNYGYTF
CDR3nt: TGTGCCAGCAGCTTTGGGGGGGATTCGAACTATGGCTACACCTTC

abundance: NA
d_gene: NA
v_gene: TRBV4-1
j_gene: TRBJ1-2
CDR3aa: CASSQAISGIGGYTF
CDR3nt: TGCGCCAGCAGCCAAGCCATCTCAGGGATCGGTGGCTACACCTTC

abundance: NA
d_gene: TRBD1
v_gene: TRBV5-4
j_gene: TRBJ1-2
CDR3aa: CASSPGTVPNYGYTF
CDR3nt: TGTGCCAGCAGCCCGGGGACAGTCCCTAACTATGGCTACACCTTC

abundance: NA
d_gene: NA
v_gene: TRBV10-1
j_gene: TRBJ2-2
CDR3aa: CASSTGNTGELFF
CDR3nt: TGCGCCAGCAGCACAGGGAACACCGGGGAGCTGTTTTTT

abundance: NA
d_gene: NA
v_gene: TRBV5-1
j_gene: TRBJ1-4
CDR3aa: CASAPAGPTNEKLFF
CDR3nt: TGCGCCAGCGCCCCGGCGGGGCCAACTAATGAAAAACTGTTTTTT

abundance: NA
d_gene: NA
v_gene: TRBV18
j_gene: TRBJ1-5
CDR3aa: CASSPWQGLQPQHF
CDR3nt: TGTGCCAGCTCACCATGGCAGGGGCTTCAGCCCCAGCATTTT

abundance: NA
d_gene: TRBD1
v_gene: TRBV6-1
j_gene: TRBJ1-3
CDR3aa: CASSERTGRGNTIYF
CDR3nt: TGTGCCAGCAGCGAAAGGACAGGGAGAGGAAACACCATATATTTT

abundance: once
d_gene: NA
v_gene: TRBV7-3
j_gene: TRBJ2-1
CDR3aa: CASSPAGINEQFF
CDR3nt: TGTGCCAGCAGCCCGGCGGGTATCAATGAGCAGTTCTTC

abundance: NA
d_gene: NA
v_gene: TRBV11-3
j_gene: TRBJ1-1
CDR3aa: CASSATGVNTEAFF
CDR3nt: TGTGCCAGCAGCGCGACAGGCGTGAACACTGAAGCTTTCTTT

abundance: NA
d_gene: NA
v_gene: TRBV4-3
j_gene: TRBJ2-3
CDR3aa: CASSQDSYRAADTQYF
CDR3nt: TGCGCCAGCAGCCAAGATTCTTACAGGGCAGCAGATACGCAGTATTTT

abundance: NA
d_gene: TRBD1
v_gene: TRBV2
j_gene: TRBJ1-5
CDR3aa: CAIQGANQPQHF
CDR3nt: TGTGCCATACAGGGGGCGAACCAGCCCCAGCATTTT

abundance: NA
d_gene: TRBD1
v_gene: TRBV28
j_gene: TRBJ2-7
CDR3aa: CASSVGQGPWGEQYF
CDR3nt: TGTGCCAGCAGTGTAGGACAGGGGCCTTGGGGCGAGCAGTACTTC

abundance: NA
d_gene: NA
v_gene: TRBV9
j_gene: TRBJ2-7
CDR3aa: CASSVGELQGGEQYF
CDR3nt: TGTGCCAGCAGCGTAGGAGAGTTACAGGGTGGAGAGCAGTACTTC

abundance: NA
d_gene: NA
v_gene: TRBV6-6
j_gene: TRBJ1-2
CDR3aa: CASSPGVNYGYTF
CDR3nt: TGTGCCAGCAGTCCAGGGGTTAACTATGGCTACACCTTC

abundance: NA
d_gene: NA
v_gene: TRBV2
j_gene: TRBJ2-2
CDR3aa: CACQGSGDTGELFF
CDR3nt: TGTGCCTGCCAGGGGTCTGGGGACACCGGGGAGCTGTTTTTT

abundance: NA
d_gene: NA
v_gene: TRBV13
j_gene: TRBJ1-1
CDR3aa: CASSLARGNRAFF
CDR3nt: TGTGCCAGCAGCTTAGCTAGGGGGAATCGAGCTTTCTTT

abundance: once
d_gene: TRBD1
v_gene: TRBV7-2
j_gene: TRBJ2-1
CDR3aa: CASSPRDRSEWFF
CDR3nt: TGTGCCAGCAGCCCAAGGGACAGGTCGGAGTGGTTCTTC

abundance: NA
d_gene: NA
v_gene: TRBV5-6
j_gene: TRBJ1-2
CDR3aa: CASSLDRSNYGYTF
CDR3nt: TGTGCCAGCAGCTTGGACAGATCTAACTATGGCTACACCTTC

abundance: NA
d_gene: NA
v_gene: TRBV5-5
j_gene: TRBJ1-2
CDR3aa: CASSFSRANYGYTF
CDR3nt: TGTGCCAGCAGCTTTTCCAGGGCAAACTATGGCTACACCTTC